The 2 T cell receptor beta chains below all came from one sample that was sequenced in a study of T cell responses to AZD1222 COVID-19 vaccine listed by TCRdb under 2021. Library preparation was by the immunoSEQ multiplex PCR assay. TCRdb took this table from immuneACCESS and kept in-frame rearrangements with V and J called. Such tables lack part of the clones; where checked against another copy, unresolved V genes explain under half of the gap, and the rest is unexplained. The sample table records under 150,000 clones; roughly 89% of these occur just once. The ten largest clones capture roughly 10% of the sample. This specimen's time point label, per the study, means: baseline before first vaccination. The label giving this sample's treatment or condition can be read as: meningococcal conjugate vaccine given as trial control. Sequencing used peripheral blood, obtained on day 0 of MenACWY control vaccination. These receptors all stem from an adult in good health.

The genes are TRBV6-2 or TRBV6-3 and TRBJ2-1; D might be TRBD2 (6 bases). Germline-derived CDR1 and CDR2 are MNHEY and SVGEGT. The CDR3 contains 14 residues. The ends were cut back, 6 bases at V and 0 bases at J, with 9 bases in the middle. CDR3 in DNA: TGTGCCAGCAGGCCTAGCGACTCCTACAATGAGCAGTTCTTC. Residues: CASRPSDSYNEQFF.

The V and J genes are TRBV30 and TRBJ2-3; weak D call: TRBD1 (5 bases). This CDR3 spans 14 amino acids. Germline V gene sequence: CDR1 GTSNPN, CDR2 SVGIG (reference sequence). V was trimmed by 0 bases and J by 3 bases, leaving 10 bases between them. This chain's CDR3 is CAWSVRGATDTQYF. In DNA form, the CDR3 reads TGTGCCTGGAGTGTAAGGGGCGCAACAGATACGCAGTATTTT.